The 31 T cell receptor beta chains given below trace back to one sample, sequenced in a study of blood T cell repertoires in COVID-19. Some clones are missing from TCRdb's copy, which holds only in-frame ones; the method was immunoSEQ multiplex PCR. This sample has approximately 230,000 clones, with nearly 90% found just once. The sequenced sample consisted of peripheral blood. These TCRs come from a man younger than 35 with active or convalescent COVID-19.

V is TRBV11-2 and J is TRBJ2-2, with 8 bases fitting TRBD2. The CDR3 loop spans 16 amino acids. With 1 base clipped from V and 3 bases from J, the junction kept 4 bases outside the gene matches. Germline V gives CDR1 SGHAT, CDR2 FQNNGV. For the CDR3, the DNA is TGTGCCAGCAGCTTAGTTCTAGCGGGTCACACCGGGGAGCTGTTTTTT. Its protein is CASSLVLAGHTGELFF.

The chain employs TRBV6-2 or TRBV6-3 and TRBJ1-1; no clear D. The CDR3 covers 12 residues. The germline V gene has CDR1 MNHEY and CDR2 SVGEGT. V was cut by 2 bases and J by 12 bases, with 13 bases left in between. The CDR3 region is CASSYGPSSSFF. In nucleotides, the CDR3 is TGTGCCAGCAGTTACGGGCCTTCGTCGTCTTTCTTT.

The genes are TRBV5-1 and TRBJ1-6; 10 bases fit TRBD1. CDR1 is SGHRS and CDR2 is YFSETQ in the germline V gene. The V segment lost 2 bases and the J segment 0 bases; nucleotides outside the gene matches: 8. This CDR3 contains 19 residues. The CDR3 region is CASSLDGQGGSSYNSPLHF. The CDR3, as DNA: TGCGCCAGCAGCTTAGACGGACAGGGGGGGAGCTCCTATAATTCACCCCTCCACTTT.

This clone was seen a few times. This sequence joins TRBV6-2 or TRBV6-3 and TRBJ1-3; maybe TRBD1 (6 bases). CDR1 and CDR2 (germline): MNHEY, SVGEGT. Trimming took 5 bases from V and 4 from J, leaving 9 bases between them. The CDR3 length is 13 residues. CDR3 amino acids: CASSIQGGNTIYF. The CDR3 bases are TGTGCCAGCAGTATACAGGGAGGAAACACCATATATTTT.

The rearrangement links TRBV9 to TRBJ2-7, with D perhaps TRBD2 (5 bases). With 4 bases removed from V and 5 bases from J, the gap between germline ends came to 13 bases. Germline loops: CDR1 SGDLS, CDR2 YYNGEE. This CDR3 contains 13 residues. The CDR3 sequence is CASSHTFGDEQYF. The DNA for the CDR3 is TGTGCCAGCAGCCACACCTTCGGGGACGAGCAGTACTTC.

The chain carries TRBV7-8 and TRBJ1-2, with 12 bases identical to TRBD1. Unmatched junction bases numbered 6, after V lost 5 bases and J lost 5 bases. The CDR3 runs 15 residues. The V gene's germline CDR1 is SGHVS and CDR2 FQNEAQ. The CDR3 here is CASSPGQGAEYGYTF. The CDR3 nucleotides are TGTGCCAGCAGCCCGGGACAGGGGGCAGAATATGGCTACACCTTC. Combining the CDR3 with reference TRBV7-8 and TRBJ1-2 gives the whole variable domain GAGVSQSPRYKVAKRGQDVALRCDPISGHVSLFWYQQALGQGPEFLTYFQNEAQLDKSGLPSDRFFAERPEGSVSTLKIQRTQQEDSAVYLCASSPGQGAEYGYTFGSGTRLTVV.

The chain joins TRBV7-9 to TRBJ1-1; D not resolved. Germline V gives CDR1 SEHNR, CDR2 FQNEAQ (reference sequence). The V and J ends lost 2 bases and 6 bases respectively, with 16 bases between them. This CDR3 has 15 residues. The CDR3 region is CASSLFGLVASEAFF. The DNA for the CDR3 is TGTGCCAGCAGCTTATTTGGTTTGGTGGCTTCTGAAGCTTTCTTT.

The chain links TRBV7-3 to TRBJ1-1; tentatively, D is TRBD1 (6 bases). The CDR3 sequence is 15 residues long. The germline V and J ends were trimmed by 5 bases and 4 bases, with 17 bases remaining between them. Germline V gene data show CDR1 as SGHTA and CDR2 as FQGTGA. In DNA form, the CDR3 reads TGTGCCAGCAGCATCTTCGACAGGTTGGGCACTGAAGCTTTCTTT. Translated, it gives CASSIFDRLGTEAFF.

J is TRBJ2-3 and V is TRBV13, with D maybe TRBD2 (6 bases). This CDR3 is built from 15 residues. V lost 1 base and J 0 bases, leaving 8 bases between the germline ends. The V gene's germline CDR1 is PRHDT and CDR2 FYEKMQ (reference sequence). CDR3 DNA sequence: TGTGCCAGCAGCTTAGTGAGCGGGAGCACAGATACGCAGTATTTT. Translating it yields CASSLVSGSTDTQYF.

The chain employs TRBV10-3 and TRBJ2-1, with 14 positions matching TRBD2. CDR3 size: 14 residues. CDR1 is ENHRY and CDR2 is SYGVKD in the germline V gene. The J segment lost 10 bases and the V segment lost 7 bases, leaving 6 bases of the junction unmatched. The CDR3 sequence: CAITGTSGSGEQFF. The CDR3 DNA reads as TGTGCCATCACGGGGACTAGCGGGAGTGGGGAGCAGTTCTTC.

V is TRBV18 and J is TRBJ2-7; the D gene is possibly TRBD2 (5 bases). V lost 5 bases and J lost 4, with 15 bases in between. Per germline, CDR1 KGHSH and CDR2 LQKENI. This CDR3 is built from 14 residues. The CDR3 protein is CASSMTGKQYEQYF. The CDR3 DNA follows: TGTGCCAGCTCAATGACCGGGAAACAATACGAGCAGTACTTC.

The CDR3 DNA follows: TGTGCCAGCAGCGCACCGGGACTAGCCTCATTTGCCGGGGAGCTGTTTTTT. It translates to CASSAPGLASFAGELFF. The rearrangement links TRBV11-2 to TRBJ2-2; 9 nucleotides match TRBD2. Unmatched junction bases numbered 13, after V lost 5 bases and J lost 6 bases. The CDR3 consists of 17 residues. Germline assignment: CDR1 SGHAT and CDR2 FQNNGV.

This rearrangement joins TRBV7-2 to TRBJ2-6; TRBD1 might be the D (7 bases). Germline values: CDR1 SGHTA, CDR2 FQGNSA. Trimming shortened V by 5 bases and J by 4 bases, and 15 bases separated the two germline ends. The CDR3 consists of 16 residues. The CDR3 sequence: CASSEQGRIGANVLTF. CDR3 DNA sequence: TGTGCCAGCAGCGAACAGGGGAGGATCGGGGCCAACGTCCTGACTTTC.

This chain connects TRBV5-6 to TRBJ1-2, with 8 bases identical to TRBD1. Germline V gene lookup returns CDR1 SGHDT and CDR2 YYEEEE. The CDR3 extends over 11 amino acids. Trimming at V came to 6 bases and at J to 7 bases, leaving 2 bases not matched to a gene. The CDR3 DNA reads as TGTGCCAGCACCGACAGGGGTGGCTACACCTTC. Translation: CASTDRGGYTF.

This chain connects TRBV5-5 to TRBJ1-5; D is perhaps TRBD1 (6 bases). The CDR3 sequence is 13 residues long. Trimming shortened V by 7 bases and J by 4 bases, and 12 bases separated the two germline ends. Germline assignment: CDR1 SGHKS and CDR2 YYEKEE (reference sequence). DNA of the CDR3: TGTGCCAGCGGACAGAGTGCTAATCAGCCCCAGCATTTT. Its protein product is CASGQSANQPQHF.

J is TRBJ1-2 and V is TRBV7-2; unclear D gene. V lost 1 base, J lost 7 bases, and 10 bases lay in between. CDR1 is SGHTA and CDR2 is FQGNSA in the germline V gene. The CDR3 has 13 amino acids. DNA for the CDR3: TGTGCCAGCAGCTTAGTGAGCTCGGTTGGCTACACCTTC. It translates to CASSLVSSVGYTF.

This clone was found a few times. The V and J genes are TRBV13 and TRBJ2-1; 7 bases fit TRBD1. The CDR3 is 14 amino acids. Germline V gene data show CDR1 as PRHDT and CDR2 as FYEKMQ (reference sequence). V dropped 2 bases and J dropped 6; count of bases not matched to a gene: 4. In DNA form, the CDR3 reads TGTGCCAGCAGCTTAAGACAGGGTAGCAATGAGCAGTTCTTC. Protein sequence: CASSLRQGSNEQFF. The whole variable domain, remainder taken from reference TRBV13 and TRBJ2-1, is AAGVIQSPRHLIKEKRETATLKCYPIPRHDTVYWYQQGPGQDPQFLISFYEKMQSDKGSIPDRFSAQQFSDYHSELNMSSLELGDSALYFCASSLRQGSNEQFFGPGTRLTVL.

As to this clone: An end of the junction differs from the germline gene, which may be a read error. This sequence joins TRBV7-6 and TRBJ2-5; 12 bases fit TRBD2. The V gene's germline CDR1 is SGHVS and CDR2 FNYEAQ. The CDR3 is made up of 15 amino acids. In DNA form, the CDR3 reads TGTGCCAGCAGCCTAGCGGGAGGGCTCCAAGAGACCCAGTACTTC. Translated, it gives CASSLAGGLQETQYF.

V usage is TRBV4-3 and J usage is TRBJ2-3; 10 bases map to TRBD1. The V gene's germline CDR1 is LGHNA and CDR2 YSLEER. CDR3 length: 16 residues. Trimming at V came to 1 base and at J to 5 bases, leaving 6 bases not matched to a gene. As DNA, the CDR3 is TGCGCCAGCAGCCAAGCCCGGGACAGGGGTTTAGATACGCAGTATTTT. It yields the protein CASSQARDRGLDTQYF.

This clone showed up just once. The chain combines TRBV27 with TRBJ2-7; TRBD2 might be the D (5 bases). This CDR3 is built from 14 residues. Germline V gene sequence: CDR1 MNHEY, CDR2 SMNVEV (reference sequence). The V end lost 1 base, the J end lost 3 bases, and 10 bases lay between the germline ends. The CDR3 DNA reads TGTGCCAGCAGTTTATTGGGCGGAGGCTACGAGCAGTACTTC. It yields the protein CASSLLGGGYEQYF.

The chain employs TRBV19 and TRBJ2-3; 13 bases align to TRBD2. CDR3 length: 16 amino acids. The germline CDR1 and CDR2 sequences are LNHDA and SQIVND (reference sequence). The ends lost 6 bases at V and 7 bases at J; junction bases unmatched: 10. Written as DNA, the CDR3 is TGTGCCAGTAGCCCCGGGACTAGCGGGACCCGATATACGCAGTATTTT. Protein sequence: CASSPGTSGTRYTQYF.

V gene TRBV5-1 combines with J gene TRBJ2-2, with D possibly matching TRBD1 (5 bases). Germline V lookup: CDR1 SGHRS, CDR2 YFSETQ. The CDR3 covers 14 residues. Trimming cost V 1 base and J 1 base, with 5 bases left between them. The DNA of the CDR3 is TGCGCCAGCAGCTTGACAGGGAACACCGGGGAGCTGTTTTTT. Amino acids: CASSLTGNTGELFF.

The chain joins TRBV7-2 to TRBJ1-2, with 8 bases matching TRBD1. Trimming cost V 3 bases and J 7 bases; bases outside gene matches: 7. This CDR3 region has 14 residues. CDR1 and CDR2 (germline): SGHTA, FQGNSA. The DNA of the CDR3 is TGTGCCAGCAGCTTGGACAGGGTAGTGTCTGGCTACACCTTC. This gives the protein CASSLDRVVSGYTF.

V usage is TRBV7-9 and J usage is TRBJ1-2; 12 nucleotides line up with TRBD1. The V segment lost 10 bases and the J segment 8 bases; nucleotides outside the gene matches: 20. The CDR3 is 17 residues long. CDR1 and CDR2 from the germline V gene are SEHNR and FQNEAQ (reference sequence). The DNA for the CDR3 is TGTGCCACCCTGGTAACCGGGACAGGGGGCGTAGGGAAGGGCTACACCTTC. The encoded protein is CATLVTGTGGVGKGYTF.

Here the CDR3 reads CASSSLGTSGRNEQFF. CDR3 DNA: TGTGCCAGCAGCTCCCTCGGGACTAGCGGGAGGAATGAGCAGTTCTTC. V gene TRBV9 combines with J gene TRBJ2-1; TRBD2 matches at 15 bases. The CDR3 consists of 16 residues. The germline gives CDR1 SGDLS, CDR2 YYNGEE. The junction had 6 bases not matched to a gene; V was cut back by 4 bases and J by 7 bases.

This clone was counted once. The chain links TRBV7-2 to TRBJ2-3; 12 bases map to TRBD2. The CDR3 runs 17 residues. Germline V gene data show CDR1 as SGHTA and CDR2 as FQGNSA. Unmatched junction bases numbered 6, after V lost 3 bases and J lost 2 bases. The CDR3 DNA reads as TGTGCCAGCAGCTTGGCTAGGACTAGCGGGACCACAGATACGCAGTATTTT. Protein: CASSLARTSGTTDTQYF.

The chain joins TRBV13 to TRBJ2-1; D is ambiguous. This CDR3 has 12 residues. Deletions cut 1 base from V and 9 bases from J, with 7 bases between. CDR1 is PRHDT and CDR2 is FYEKMQ in the germline V gene (reference sequence). CDR3 loop: CASSLAPGEQFF. The CDR3, as DNA: TGTGCCAGCAGCTTAGCTCCGGGTGAGCAGTTCTTC.

The chain links TRBV5-8 to TRBJ1-1; possibly TRBD1 for D (5 bases). CDR1 and CDR2 (germline): SGHTS, YDEGEE. V lost 0 bases to trimming and J lost 5 bases, with 14 bases between them. This CDR3 spans 15 amino acids. The CDR3 loop is CASSLDSGGGTEAFF. DNA of the CDR3: TGTGCCAGCAGCTTGGATTCCGGGGGGGGGACTGAAGCTTTCTTT.

V usage is TRBV10-3 and J usage is TRBJ2-7, with 12 bases lining up with TRBD2. Per germline, CDR1 ENHRY and CDR2 SYGVKD. V dropped 8 bases and J dropped 0; count of bases not matched to a gene: 5. This CDR3 region has 15 residues. The CDR3, as DNA: TGTGCCATCGGGACTAGCGGGCGTAGCTCCTACGAGCAGTACTTC. Protein sequence: CAIGTSGRSSYEQYF.

This chain uses TRBV18 with TRBJ1-5; 11 bases align to TRBD1. Per germline, CDR1 KGHSH and CDR2 LQKENI. The CDR3 consists of 15 residues. J was trimmed by 0 bases and V by 6 bases; bases with no gene match: 1. CDR3 in amino acids: CASSGQGASNQPQHF. The CDR3 DNA sequence: TGTGCCAGCTCCGGACAGGGGGCTAGCAATCAGCCCCAGCATTTT.

The chain couples TRBV5-6 to TRBJ1-4; 10 bases fit TRBD1. Germline lookup yields CDR1 SGHDT and CDR2 YYEEEE. V was clipped by 3 bases and J by 7 bases; unmatched bases: 3. The CDR3 runs 14 residues. This CDR3 reads CASSWDRGLEKLFF. The CDR3 coding sequence is TGTGCCAGCAGCTGGGACAGGGGTCTTGAAAAACTGTTTTTT.